Given below is one T cell receptor beta chain in context. Germline CDR1 reads SGHNT; CDR2 reads YYREEE (reference sequence). Trimming took off 4 bases at V and 5 bases at J, with 16 bases between the two ends. This CDR3 has 15 amino acids. The entry originates in a study of blood T cell repertoires in COVID-19. Repertoires were generated with immunoSEQ multiplex PCR, while TCRdb's copy carries only in-frame clones and drops some. The data show a few hundred thousand clones, with around 89% seen just once and 1.5% to 2% held by the top ten. The sequence was collected from a woman aged 18-29 years with acute COVID-19. Sequenced input: PBMCs or T cells enriched from blood (not recorded which). The chain couples TRBV5-4 to TRBJ2-1, with a possible D match to TRBD2 (5 bases). The CDR3 DNA sequence: TGTGCCAGCAGCCTCTACCCTCTAGCAAACAATGAGCAGTTCTTC. This encodes CASSLYPLANNEQFF.